The 20 T cell receptor beta chains in this list originate from one sample, sequenced in a study of blood T cells in healthy people across ages. A sample-barcoded 5' primer and a J-beta primer mix were used in a second PCR of roughly 7 to 11 cycles. TCRdb recomputed calls from the 5' RACE reads with MiXCR, one row per CDR3 protein. The sample yields about 1.8 million distinct CDR3 sequences, approximately 50% seen once. The sample comprised blood. The receptors shown here come from a woman in her 40s in good health.

The chain is built from TRBV4-3 and TRBJ2-1; D may be TRBD1 or TRBD2 (5 bases each). This CDR3 is built from 13 residues. The V gene's germline CDR1 is LGHNA and CDR2 YSLEER. V was trimmed by 4 bases and J by 10 bases, leaving 14 bases between them. CDR3 protein: CASSPWGSSEQFF. The CDR3 DNA reads TGCGCCAGCAGCCCCTGGGGGAGCTCGGAGCAGTTCTTC.

The chain couples TRBV27 to TRBJ2-7; D not resolved. Trimming pared 6 bases from V and 6 bases from J, leaving 18 bases between. CDR1 is MNHEY, CDR2 SMNVEV, per germline (reference sequence). This CDR3 has 14 residues. CDR3 protein: CASSFSPISGEQYF. The CDR3 DNA sequence: TGTGCCAGCAGCTTCTCGCCTATCTCGGGCGAGCAGTACTTC.

This sequence joins TRBV20-1 and TRBJ2-5; no reliable D call. Germline V CDR1 and CDR2: DFQATT, SNEGSKA (reference sequence). The CDR3 runs 14 residues. V was clipped by 4 bases and J by 11 bases, with 23 bases between them. The CDR3 sequence is CSAIDGTPPNEQYF. Written as DNA, the CDR3 is TGCAGTGCTATTGACGGAACGCCACCCAATGAGCAGTACTTC.

The chain employs TRBV14 and TRBJ1-2; tentatively, D is TRBD1 (5 bases). Per germline, CDR1 SGHDN and CDR2 FVKESK. V was clipped by 8 bases and J by 6 bases, with 16 bases between them. The CDR3 totals 13 residues. For the CDR3, the DNA is TGTGCCAGCGCCCTGGGGGGGACGGATGGCTACACCTTC. It encodes CASALGGTDGYTF.

The chain uses TRBV4-3 and TRBJ1-2; the D is unclear. Germline V gives CDR1 LGHNA, CDR2 YSLEER. The length of the CDR3 is 13 residues. Trimming shortened V by 6 bases and J by 5 bases, and 13 bases separated the two germline ends. As DNA, the CDR3 is TGCGCCAGCAGACCGGGCAGCAGTTATGGCTACACCTTC. This codes for CASRPGSSYGYTF.

J is TRBJ2-5 and V is TRBV6-1; 7 bases are shared with TRBD2. This CDR3 is built from 15 residues. The germline V gene has CDR1 MNHNS and CDR2 SASEGT. V trimming: 8 bases; J trimming: 1 base; junction bases outside the gene matches: 10. The CDR3 sequence: CASHSERGFQETQYF. DNA for the CDR3: TGTGCCAGCCATTCGGAGCGGGGATTCCAAGAGACCCAGTACTTC.

This clonotype was observed a single time. V gene TRBV28 combines with J gene TRBJ2-1; 8 positions match TRBD2. Unmatched junction bases numbered 6, after V lost 1 base and J lost 7 bases. Germline-derived CDR1 and CDR2 are MDHEN and SYDVKM. CDR3 size: 15 residues. This CDR3 reads CASSLSPPGGNEQFF. The DNA of the CDR3 is TGTGCCAGCAGTTTATCCCCGCCGGGGGGGAATGAGCAGTTCTTC. Full variable domain (rest looked up from reference TRBV28 and TRBJ2-1): DVKVTQSSRYLVKRTGEKVFLECVQDMDHENMFWYRQDPGLGLRLIYFSYDVKMKEKGDIPEGYSVSREKKERFSLILESASTNQTSMYLCASSLSPPGGNEQFFGPGTRLTVL.

The gene calls are TRBV10-2 and TRBJ2-5; TRBD2 matches 13 bases. The J call is doubtful: the DNA matches TRBJ2-7 better. The length of the CDR3 is 14 residues. Germline V gene data show CDR1 as WSHSY and CDR2 as SAAADI. The CDR3 sequence is CASGGTSGDYEQYF. CDR3 nucleotide sequence: TGCGCCAGCGGCGGGACTAGCGGGGACTACGAGCAGTACTTC.

The chain couples TRBV14 to TRBJ2-1; D possibly corresponds to TRBD1 (6 bases). The germline CDR1 and CDR2 sequences are SGHDN and FVKESK. The V gene lost 7 bases and the J gene lost 7 bases, with 11 bases spanning the gap. The CDR3 contains 12 residues. The DNA for the CDR3 is TGTGCCAGCACCTCGACAGGTAATGAGCAGTTCTTC. As protein: CASTSTGNEQFF.

This rearrangement joins TRBV29-1 to TRBJ1-1; TRBD1 agrees at 7 bases. In germline, CDR1 is SQVTM, CDR2 ANQGSEA. The CDR3 has 12 residues. V dropped 6 bases and J dropped 3; count of bases not matched to a gene: 4. The CDR3 DNA follows: TGCAGCGTCCCGGGACAGTACACTGAAGCTTTCTTT. Translating it yields CSVPGQYTEAFF.

The V gene is TRBV2, the J gene TRBJ1-5, with 9 bases aligning to TRBD1. J was trimmed by 4 bases and V by 5 bases; bases with no gene match: 15. The CDR3 sequence is 18 residues long. Germline V CDR1 and CDR2: SNHLY, FYNNEI. Here the CDR3 DNA reads TGTGCCAGCAGTCCTAATCTTCGGACAGGGACAGGGAATCAGCCCCAGCATTTT. It translates to CASSPNLRTGTGNQPQHF.

The chain uses TRBV9 and TRBJ1-6; unclear D gene. Trimming removed 1 base from V and 8 bases from J, with 7 bases in between. Germline V gene lookup returns CDR1 SGDLS and CDR2 YYNGEE. The CDR3 is 13 residues long. The CDR3 sequence: CASSVTADSPLHF. As DNA, the CDR3 is TGTGCCAGCAGCGTAACGGCGGATTCACCCCTCCACTTT.

The genes are TRBV12-3 or TRBV12-4 and TRBJ1-3; TRBD1 might be the D (6 bases). The CDR3 is 11 residues long. V was clipped by 11 bases and J by 4 bases, with 9 bases between them. The CDR3 loop reads CAWGAGNTIYF. The CDR3 DNA sequence: TGTGCCTGGGGGGCCGGAAACACCATATATTTT.

This rearrangement joins TRBV6-5 to TRBJ1-1, with D hard to call. Germline loops: CDR1 MNHEY, CDR2 SVGAGI. The CDR3 sequence is 13 residues long. Trimming cost V 0 bases and J 5 bases, with 7 bases left between them. The CDR3 reads CASSYSAGTEAFF. In nucleotides, the CDR3 is TGTGCCAGCAGTTACTCGGCGGGGACTGAAGCTTTCTTT.

V and J are TRBV11-1 and TRBJ2-3; TRBD2 agrees at 11 bases. The CDR3 is 19 amino acids. Trimming at V came to 7 bases and at J to 2 bases, leaving 17 bases not matched to a gene. Germline values: CDR1 SGHAT, CDR2 FQDESV (reference sequence). CDR3 loop: CASTHMSASGGKHTDTQYF. The CDR3 nucleotides are TGTGCCAGCACCCACATGTCGGCTAGCGGGGGGAAACACACAGATACGCAGTATTTT.

This clonotype was recorded a few times. The chain uses TRBV6-5 and TRBJ1-1; 7 bases map to TRBD1. The CDR3 consists of 16 residues. Germline V gene sequence: CDR1 MNHEY, CDR2 SVGAGI. The junction had 11 bases not matched to a gene; V was cut back by 2 bases and J by 5 bases. This CDR3 is CASSYGRDRVGTEAFF. The DNA of the CDR3 is TGTGCCAGCAGTTACGGGAGAGACAGGGTGGGAACTGAAGCTTTCTTT.

This clonotype was detected only a few times. J is TRBJ2-2 and V is TRBV4-2, with D perhaps TRBD2 (6 bases). The V end lost 1 base, the J end lost 1 base, and 10 bases lay between the germline ends. The CDR3 is made up of 16 amino acids. Per germline, CDR1 LGHNA and CDR2 YNFKEQ. For the CDR3, the DNA is TGTGCCAGCAGCCAAGCGAGGGACTTGAACACCGGGGAGCTGTTTTTT. Translated, it gives CASSQARDLNTGELFF.

Concerning this clonotype itself: The junction shows a germline mismatch at one end, possibly a read error. This sequence joins TRBV12-3 or TRBV12-4 and TRBJ1-1; perhaps TRBD1 as D (6 bases). This CDR3 is 14 amino acids long. The CDR3 coding sequence is TGTACCAGCAGTTTAGCGGGGGCGAACACTGAAGCTTTCTTT. This gives the protein CTSSLAGANTEAFF.

In DNA form, the CDR3 reads TGCGCCAGCAGCCAAGATACCGAGGGGGCCGACACAGATACGCAGTATTTT. Amino acids: CASSQDTEGADTDTQYF. V gene TRBV4-3 combines with J gene TRBJ2-3, with 7 bases fitting TRBD1. The V gene's germline CDR1 is LGHNA and CDR2 YSLEER. J gave up 2 bases and V 0 bases, and 8 bases lay outside the gene matches. The CDR3 is 17 residues long.

Details on this clonotype: The germline gene is not matched at one end of the junction; a read error may be the cause. The chain carries TRBV20-1 and TRBJ1-6; 8 bases line up with TRBD1. The CDR3 length is 16 residues. From germline, CDR1 is DFQATT and CDR2 SNEGSKA (reference sequence). CDR3 DNA: TGCAGTGCTTACCCGACAGGGGAGGGTTTAAATTCGCCCCTCCACTTT. Translated: CSAYPTGEGLNSPLHF.